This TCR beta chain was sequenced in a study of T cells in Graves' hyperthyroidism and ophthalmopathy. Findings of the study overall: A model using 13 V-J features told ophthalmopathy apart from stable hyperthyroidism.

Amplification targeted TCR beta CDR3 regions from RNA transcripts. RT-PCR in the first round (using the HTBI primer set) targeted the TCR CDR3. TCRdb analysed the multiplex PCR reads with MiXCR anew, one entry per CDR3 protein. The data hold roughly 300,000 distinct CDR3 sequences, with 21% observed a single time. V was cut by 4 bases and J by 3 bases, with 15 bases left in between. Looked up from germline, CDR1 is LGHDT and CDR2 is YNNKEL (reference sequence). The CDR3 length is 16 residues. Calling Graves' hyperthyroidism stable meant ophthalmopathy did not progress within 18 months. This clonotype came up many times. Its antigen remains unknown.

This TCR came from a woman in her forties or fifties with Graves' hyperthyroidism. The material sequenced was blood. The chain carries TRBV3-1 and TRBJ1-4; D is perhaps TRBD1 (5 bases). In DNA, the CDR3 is TGTGCCAGCAGCCCCGGGGAGGGGAGGGCTAATGAAAAACTGTTTTTT. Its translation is CASSPGEGRANEKLFF.